This TCR beta chain originates from a study of CD8 T cells in Susac syndrome. Points from the study as a whole: The study recognized that the number of individuals in its TCR sequencing and HLA analysis was relatively small.

Comments on this clonotype: Its target is not known.

0.5 to 1 ug RNA was reverse transcribed with random hexamers. The immunoSEQ assay covered 54 Vbeta and 13 Jbeta segments for CDR3. From the immunoSEQ multiplex PCR reads, TCRdb called clonotypes with MiXCR, one entry per CDR3 protein. The table includes 160,000 or so distinct CDR3 sequences, just under 95% detected once. Treatment-naive patients with stable or active relapsing-remitting disease were the multiple sclerosis controls. Sequences were obtained from CD8+ T cells from PBMCs. The TCR sequence derives from a human donor with multiple sclerosis.

The CDR3 loop reads CASPGSPNEQFF. The CDR3 bases are TGTGCCAGCCCCGGGTCCCCAAATGAGCAGTTCTTC. V gene TRBV2 combines with J gene TRBJ2-1; no clear D gene. The CDR3 is 12 amino acids. Germline assignment: CDR1 SNHLY and CDR2 FYNNEI. Trimming removed 8 bases from V and 7 bases from J, with 12 bases in between.